The 18 T cell receptor beta chains in this list originate from one sample, sequenced in a study of PD-1 blockade in classical Hodgkin lymphoma. Clones were read by immunoSEQ multiplex PCR, and TCRdb kept only the in-frame ones, dropping some. The sample includes fewer than 35,000 clones, approximately 89% of them seen just once. The time point was: newly diagnosed, previously untreated cHL patient sample. Sequencing was done on a sample of peripheral blood mononuclear cells (PBMCs). All receptors come from a human donor with classical Hodgkin lymphoma.

The CDR3 DNA follows: TGTGCCAGTAGTATTGCGACAGAGGCAGATACGCAGTATTTT. This encodes CASSIATEADTQYF. The chain combines TRBV19 with TRBJ2-3, with D tentatively TRBD1 (5 bases). Per the germline V gene, CDR1 is LNHDA and CDR2 is SQIVND (reference sequence). CDR3 size: 14 residues. With 3 bases removed from V and 4 bases from J, the gap between germline ends came to 11 bases.

The genes are TRBV11-2 and TRBJ2-5; 7 nucleotides agree with TRBD1. CDR3 length: 14 amino acids. V gave up 0 bases and J gave up 6 bases; unmatched junction bases: 4. Germline values: CDR1 SGHAT, CDR2 FQNNGV. The CDR3 DNA is TGTGCCAGCAGCTTAGATCGGGACAGAAAGACCCAGTACTTC. Protein product: CASSLDRDRKTQYF.

This clone occurred once. The chain combines TRBV5-1 with TRBJ1-1, with a weak D call TRBD1 (6 bases). The V end lost 4 bases, the J end lost 1 base, and 17 bases lay between the germline ends. CDR1 is SGHRS, CDR2 YFSETQ, per germline. The CDR3 length is 16 residues. The CDR3 bases are TGCGCCAGCAGCCCACAGGGAGGGTCCCAGAACACTGAAGCTTTCTTT. As protein: CASSPQGGSQNTEAFF.

The chain couples TRBV19 to TRBJ1-5, with D possibly being TRBD1 (6 bases). The CDR3 sequence is 14 residues long. V was clipped by 3 bases and J by 6 bases, with 12 bases between them. Germline CDR1 LNHDA, CDR2 SQIVND (reference sequence). CDR3 protein: CASSIGQPGQPQHF. Written as DNA, the CDR3 is TGTGCCAGTAGTATTGGACAGCCGGGTCAGCCCCAGCATTTT.

The V call is TRBV5-1, the J call TRBJ2-3; 7 bases align to TRBD2. V dropped 4 bases and J dropped 6; count of bases not matched to a gene: 8. Germline V gives CDR1 SGHRS, CDR2 YFSETQ. The CDR3 runs to 14 residues. The CDR3 DNA reads as TGCGCCAGCAGCCTTCGGACTAGTTTGGATACGCAGTATTTT. This translates into CASSLRTSLDTQYF.

J is TRBJ1-2 and V is TRBV7-2, with 9 nucleotides matching TRBD1. V shed 4 bases, J shed 8 bases, and the junction held 5 bases outside the gene matches. The CDR3 has 13 residues. CDR1 is SGHTA, CDR2 FQGNSA, per germline. CDR3 residues: CASSSRTGEGYTF. The DNA for the CDR3 is TGTGCCAGCAGCTCTAGGACAGGGGAAGGCTACACCTTC.

V and J are TRBV18 and TRBJ2-7; 9 bases are shared with TRBD1. With 3 bases clipped from V and 7 bases from J, the junction kept 4 bases outside the gene matches. Germline CDR1 KGHSH, CDR2 LQKENI. The CDR3 has 13 residues. CDR3 protein: CASSPGTGREQYF. CDR3 nucleotides: TGTGCCAGCTCACCTGGGACAGGGAGGGAGCAGTACTTC. The whole variable domain, remainder taken from reference TRBV18 and TRBJ2-7, is NAGVMQNPRHLVRRRGQEARLRCSPMKGHSHVYWYRQLPEEGLKFMVYLQKENIIDESGMPKERFSAEFPKEGPSILRIQQVVRGDSAAYFCASSPGTGREQYFGPGTRLTVT.

The J gene is TRBJ2-7, the V gene TRBV20-1; no clear D gene. The V end was cut by 3 bases, the J end by 6 bases, with 9 bases between. CDR1 and CDR2 from the germline V gene are DFQATT and SNEGSKA (reference sequence). The CDR3 spans 11 residues. The CDR3 coding sequence is TGCAGTGCTAGTGGGGATCCCGAGCAGTACTTC. Translating gives CSASGDPEQYF.

The chain has TRBV7-2 and TRBJ2-3, with TRBD2 matching over 9 bases. V lost 2 bases, J lost 6 bases, and 3 bases stayed unmatched. CDR3 size: 14 residues. Germline CDR1 reads SGHTA; CDR2 reads FQGNSA. The CDR3 sequence is CASSLLAGTDTQYF. DNA for the CDR3: TGTGCCAGCAGCTTACTAGCGGGAACCGATACGCAGTATTTT.

The J gene is TRBJ2-7, the V gene TRBV6-5; D uncertain. The germline gives CDR1 MNHEY, CDR2 SVGAGI. The CDR3 length is 13 residues. With 0 bases removed from V and 7 bases from J, the gap between germline ends came to 10 bases. The CDR3 bases are TGTGCCAGCAGTTACTCTGGCCTCGGGGAGCAGTACTTC. It specifies CASSYSGLGEQYF.

This chain connects TRBV7-2 to TRBJ2-7, with D possibly being TRBD2 (7 bases). Trimming removed 5 bases from V and 3 bases from J, with 17 bases in between. Germline V gene sequence: CDR1 SGHTA, CDR2 FQGNSA. The CDR3 is 15 residues long. The CDR3 protein is CASSPRGQRGYEQYF. The CDR3 nucleotides read TGTGCCAGCAGCCCGCGGGGGCAACGGGGCTACGAGCAGTACTTC.

The chain couples TRBV20-1 to TRBJ2-7; D is possibly TRBD2 (5 bases). Trimming shortened V by 6 bases and J by 2 bases, and 8 bases separated the two germline ends. This CDR3 comprises 11 residues. CDR1 is DFQATT and CDR2 is SNEGSKA in the germline V gene (reference sequence). DNA of the CDR3: TGCAGTGCACCGACTACCTACGAGCAGTACTTC. Translated: CSAPTTYEQYF.

The rearrangement links TRBV7-2 to TRBJ2-7; TRBD2 aligns across 8 bases. V was clipped by 3 bases and J by 2 bases; unmatched bases: 6. Germline CDR1 and CDR2: SGHTA and FQGNSA. The CDR3 length is 15 residues. The CDR3 loop reads CASSLASGPAYEQYF. The CDR3 DNA follows: TGTGCCAGCAGCTTGGCTAGCGGGCCTGCCTACGAGCAGTACTTC.

This chain joins TRBV7-6 and TRBJ2-1, with 8 bases aligning to TRBD2. The CDR3 contains 17 residues. Per germline, CDR1 SGHVS and CDR2 FNYEAQ. J gave up 0 bases and V 6 bases, and 10 bases lay outside the gene matches. The CDR3 sequence is CASRARSGGGSYNEQFF. The CDR3 bases are TGTGCCAGCAGGGCGAGAAGCGGGGGAGGCTCCTACAATGAGCAGTTCTTC.

V usage is TRBV9 and J usage is TRBJ2-1, with 9 bases aligning to TRBD1. The CDR3 spans 15 residues. Germline CDR1 reads SGDLS; CDR2 reads YYNGEE. The V segment lost 4 bases and the J segment 4 bases; nucleotides outside the gene matches: 6. The CDR3 DNA is TGTGCCAGCAGCCTCGGACAGGGGACTTACAATGAGCAGTTCTTC. Translated: CASSLGQGTYNEQFF.

The J gene is TRBJ2-3, the V gene TRBV4-2; 7 bases are a match to TRBD2. The CDR3 is made up of 21 amino acids. V lost 4 bases and J lost 4; bases outside the gene matches: 26. Germline V gene sequence: CDR1 LGHNA, CDR2 YNFKEQ. The CDR3 nucleotides read TGTGCCAGCAGCCGATTCAAGAGTATTGGTGTAGGAGGGAGGGAAGCAGATACGCAGTATTTT. Translated, it gives CASSRFKSIGVGGREADTQYF.

The chain joins TRBV5-1 to TRBJ1-2; perhaps TRBD1 as D (5 bases). Trimming cost V 0 bases and J 4 bases, with 10 bases left between them. This CDR3 spans 14 amino acids. CDR1 SGHRS and CDR2 YFSETQ come from the germline V gene. The CDR3 reads CASSLGLTAYGYTF. The CDR3 DNA sequence: TGCGCCAGCAGCTTGGGCTTGACAGCCTATGGCTACACCTTC.

There are a few counts of this clone. The V and J genes are TRBV6-5 and TRBJ2-2; 9 bases are a match to TRBD2. The CDR3 has 16 amino acids. V shed 2 bases and J 5 bases; nucleotides not matched to a gene: 6. Per the germline V gene, CDR1 is MNHEY and CDR2 is SVGAGI. CDR3 region: CASSYGGGRGTGELFF. CDR3 nucleotide sequence: TGTGCCAGCAGTTACGGTGGCGGGAGGGGGACCGGGGAGCTGTTTTTT.